The source of this T cell receptor beta chain is a study of regulatory T cells in long-lasting Graves disease. Overall study findings and caveats: Among the persistent patients, 2,500 to 3,000 public clonotypes were shared, more than the roughly 900 shared among new patients. TRBV28 was favored in persistent disease, as were TRBJ1-2 and TRBJ2-5.

This CDR3 spans 15 amino acids. Trimming shortened V by 1 base and J by 7 bases, and 11 bases separated the two germline ends. Germline V gives CDR1 SGHVS, CDR2 FQNEAQ. HTBI primers from iRepertoire and Arm-PCR of CDR3 regions yielded the TCR beta libraries. TCRdb itself ran the multiplex PCR reads through MiXCR, one entry per CDR3 protein. The data hold around 230,000 distinct CDR3 sequences, with approximately 16% observed a single time. In this sample, this clonotype turned up many times. Its antigen is still unknown. Time point here: newly diagnosed GD, antithyroid drugs for less than 3 months. The TCR library used RNA extracted from PBMCs. Peripheral blood, at approximately 10 milliliters, went into EDTA tubes.

The chain joins TRBV7-8 to TRBJ1-6, with D perhaps TRBD1 (6 bases). This clonotype was obtained from a female donor with Graves disease. Source: peripheral blood mononuclear cells (PBMCs), taken at new diagnosis, from a patient treated with antithyroid drugs. The CDR3, as DNA: TGTGCCAGCAGCTTAGACAGGGTGGAAAATTCACCCCTCCACTTT. Protein product: CASSLDRVENSPLHF. Based on the CDR3 plus reference TRBV7-8 and TRBJ1-6, the full variable domain is GAGVSQSPRYKVAKRGQDVALRCDPISGHVSLFWYQQALGQGPEFLTYFQNEAQLDKSGLPSDRFFAERPEGSVSTLKIQRTQQEDSAVYLCASSLDRVENSPLHFGNGTRLTVT.